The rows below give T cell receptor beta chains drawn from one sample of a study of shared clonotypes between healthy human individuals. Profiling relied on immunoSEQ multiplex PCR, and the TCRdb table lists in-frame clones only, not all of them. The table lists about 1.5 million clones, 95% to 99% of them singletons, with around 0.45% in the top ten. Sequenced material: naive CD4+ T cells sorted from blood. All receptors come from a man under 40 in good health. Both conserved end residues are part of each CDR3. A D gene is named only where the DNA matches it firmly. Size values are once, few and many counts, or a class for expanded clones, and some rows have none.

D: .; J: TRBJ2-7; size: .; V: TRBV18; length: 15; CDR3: CASSWTEIISYEQYF; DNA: TGTGCCAGCTCTTGGACGGAGATCATCTCCTACGAGCAGTACTTC
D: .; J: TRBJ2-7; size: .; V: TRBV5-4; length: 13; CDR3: CASSLGRPDEQYF; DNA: TGTGCCAGCAGCTTGGGGAGACCAGACGAGCAGTACTTC
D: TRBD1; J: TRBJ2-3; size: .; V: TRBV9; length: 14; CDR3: CASSVRGQSDTQYF; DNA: TGTGCCAGCAGCGTAAGGGGGCAGTCAGATACGCAGTATTTT
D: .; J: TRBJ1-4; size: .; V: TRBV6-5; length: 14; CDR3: CASSYGRTNEKLFF; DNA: TGTGCCAGCAGTTATGGCAGGACTAATGAAAAACTGTTTTTT
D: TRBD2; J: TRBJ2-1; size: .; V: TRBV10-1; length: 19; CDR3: CASSESWGLAGGLGNEQFF; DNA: TGCGCCAGCAGTGAGTCGTGGGGACTAGCGGGAGGACTCGGAAATGAGCAGTTCTTC
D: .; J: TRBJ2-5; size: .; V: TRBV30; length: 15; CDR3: CAWTRGQKYQETQYF; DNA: TGTGCCTGGACACGTGGACAAAAGTACCAAGAGACCCAGTACTTC
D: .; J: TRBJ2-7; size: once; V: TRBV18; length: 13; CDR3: CASSPLSSYEQYF; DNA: TGTGCCAGCTCACCTCTGAGCTCCTACGAGCAGTACTTC
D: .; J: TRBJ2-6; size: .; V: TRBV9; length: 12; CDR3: CASSPGANVLTF; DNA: TGTGCCAGCAGCCCTGGGGCCAACGTCCTGACTTTC
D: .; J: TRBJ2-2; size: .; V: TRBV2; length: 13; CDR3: CASTSGNTGELFF; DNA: TGTGCCAGCACGTCTGGGAACACCGGGGAGCTGTTTTTT
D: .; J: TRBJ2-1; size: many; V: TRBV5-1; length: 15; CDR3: CASSFQGSSYNEQFF; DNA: TGCGCCAGCAGCTTTCAGGGGTCTTCCTACAATGAGCAGTTCTTC
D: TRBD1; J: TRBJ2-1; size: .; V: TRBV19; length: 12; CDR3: CASSGQGNEQFF; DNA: TGTGCCTCTTCGGGACAGGGTAATGAGCAGTTCTTC
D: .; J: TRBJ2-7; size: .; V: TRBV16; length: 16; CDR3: CASSQLPGPGVHEQYF; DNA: TGTGCCAGCAGCCAATTGCCCGGACCGGGAGTACACGAGCAGTACTTC
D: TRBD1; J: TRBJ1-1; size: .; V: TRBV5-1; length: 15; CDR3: CASSLGGQGFGEAFF; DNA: TGCGCCAGCAGCTTGGGGGGACAGGGTTTCGGTGAAGCTTTCTTT
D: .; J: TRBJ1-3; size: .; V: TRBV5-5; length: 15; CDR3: CASSSGLLSGNTIYF; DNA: TGTGCCAGCAGCTCGGGACTGCTCTCTGGAAACACCATATATTTT
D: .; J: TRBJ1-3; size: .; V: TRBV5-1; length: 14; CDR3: CASSMTDSGNTIYF; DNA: TGCGCCAGCAGCATGACGGACTCTGGAAACACCATATATTTT
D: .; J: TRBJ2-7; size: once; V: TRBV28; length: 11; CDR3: CASKSAYEQYF; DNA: TGTGCCAGCAAGTCCGCCTACGAGCAGTACTTC
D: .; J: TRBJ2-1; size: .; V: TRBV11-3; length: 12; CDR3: CASSSYRNEQFF; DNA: TGTGCCAGCAGCTCCTATAGAAATGAGCAGTTCTTC
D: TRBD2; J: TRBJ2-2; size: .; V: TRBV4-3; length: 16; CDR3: CASGRTSGLNTGELFF; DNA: TGCGCCAGCGGAAGGACTAGCGGATTAAACACCGGGGAGCTGTTTTTT
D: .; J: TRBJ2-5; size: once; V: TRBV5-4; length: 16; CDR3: CASSLEREGRQETQYF; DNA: TGTGCCAGCAGCTTGGAGCGCGAGGGTAGGCAAGAGACCCAGTACTTC
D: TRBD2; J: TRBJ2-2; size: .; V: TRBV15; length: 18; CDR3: CATSRVNSGTRDTGELFF; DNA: TGTGCCACCAGCAGAGTAAACTCAGGGACTAGGGACACCGGGGAGCTGTTTTTT
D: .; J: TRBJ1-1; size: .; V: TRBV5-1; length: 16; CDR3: CASSYQGWGMNTEAFF; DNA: TGCGCCAGCAGCTACCAGGGTTGGGGGATGAACACTGAAGCTTTCTTT
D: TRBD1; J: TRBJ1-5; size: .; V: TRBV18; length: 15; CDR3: CASSPRQGGGQPQHF; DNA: TGTGCCAGCTCACCGCGACAGGGCGGTGGGCAGCCCCAGCATTTT
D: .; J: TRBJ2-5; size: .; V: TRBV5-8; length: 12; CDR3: CASSLAFKTQYF; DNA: TGTGCCAGCAGCTTGGCCTTTAAGACCCAGTACTTC
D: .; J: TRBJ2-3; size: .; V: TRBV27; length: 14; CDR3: CASRERGSTDTQYF; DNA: TGTGCCAGCAGAGAAAGGGGGAGCACAGATACGCAGTATTTT
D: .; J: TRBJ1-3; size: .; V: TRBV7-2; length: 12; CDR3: CASSLDGYTIYF; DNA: TGTGCCAGCAGCTTAGACGGTTACACCATATATTTT
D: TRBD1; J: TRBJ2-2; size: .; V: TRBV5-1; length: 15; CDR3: CASSSGQGNTGELFF; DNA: TGCGCCAGCAGCTCCGGACAGGGTAACACCGGGGAGCTGTTTTTT
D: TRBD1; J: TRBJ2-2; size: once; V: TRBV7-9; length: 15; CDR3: CASSVGQVNTGELFF; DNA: TGTGCCAGCAGCGTAGGACAGGTGAACACCGGGGAGCTGTTTTTT
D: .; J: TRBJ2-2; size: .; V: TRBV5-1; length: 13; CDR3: CASSLGITGELFF; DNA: TGCGCCAGCAGCTTAGGGATTACCGGGGAGCTGTTTTTT
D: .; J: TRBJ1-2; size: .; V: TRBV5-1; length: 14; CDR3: CASRDTGQGHGYTF; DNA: TGCGCCAGCAGGGATACGGGCCAGGGGCATGGCTACACCTTC
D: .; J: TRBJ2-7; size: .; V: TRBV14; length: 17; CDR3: CAKTKGLAADLSYEQYF; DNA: TGTGCCAAAACCAAAGGTTTGGCGGCAGATCTTTCCTACGAGCAGTACTTC
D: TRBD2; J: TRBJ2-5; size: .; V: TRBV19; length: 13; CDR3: CASSLAGGETQYF; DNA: TGTGCCAGTAGTCTAGCGGGAGGGGAGACCCAGTACTTC
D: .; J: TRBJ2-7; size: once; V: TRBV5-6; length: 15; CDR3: CASSPGTPAGYEQYF; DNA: TGTGCCAGCAGCCCCGGGACTCCGGCAGGCTACGAGCAGTACTTC
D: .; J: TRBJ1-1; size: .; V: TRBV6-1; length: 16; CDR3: CASSDAVGPMNTEAFF; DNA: TGTGCCAGCAGTGACGCTGTAGGCCCCATGAACACTGAAGCTTTCTTT
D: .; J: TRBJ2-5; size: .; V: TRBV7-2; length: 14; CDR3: CASSFGSTQETQYF; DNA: TGTGCCAGCAGCTTCGGGAGTACTCAAGAGACCCAGTACTTC
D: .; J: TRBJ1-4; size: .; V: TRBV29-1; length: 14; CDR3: CSVEVSRGDEKLFF; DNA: TGCAGCGTTGAAGTATCCAGGGGTGATGAAAAACTGTTTTTT
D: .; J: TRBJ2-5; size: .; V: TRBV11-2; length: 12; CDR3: CASSRDQETQYF; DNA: TGTGCCAGCAGTCGGGACCAAGAGACCCAGTACTTC
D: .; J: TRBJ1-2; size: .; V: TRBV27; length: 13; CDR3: CASRPEGYYGYTF; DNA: TGTGCCAGCAGACCCGAGGGCTACTATGGCTACACCTTC
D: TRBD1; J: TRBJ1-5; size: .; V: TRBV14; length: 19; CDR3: CASSDAEDRGKDSNQPQHF; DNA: TGTGCCAGCAGCGATGCCGAGGACAGGGGCAAGGATAGCAATCAGCCCCAGCATTTT
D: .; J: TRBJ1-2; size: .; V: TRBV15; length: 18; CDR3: CATSRDVRLWGRDYGYTF; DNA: TGTGCCACCAGCAGAGACGTTCGTTTGTGGGGGCGCGACTATGGCTACACCTTC
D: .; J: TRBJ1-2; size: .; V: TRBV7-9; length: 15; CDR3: CASSLNRGANYGYTF; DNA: TGTGCCAGCAGCTTAAATCGGGGCGCGAACTATGGCTACACCTTC
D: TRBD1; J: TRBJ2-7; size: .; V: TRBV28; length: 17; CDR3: CASSESNAGTGRAEQYF; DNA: TGTGCCAGCAGCGAATCAAACGCCGGGACAGGGAGGGCCGAGCAGTACTTC
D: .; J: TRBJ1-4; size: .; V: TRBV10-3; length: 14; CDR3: CAIRGDLPGEKLFF; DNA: TGTGCCATCAGGGGTGACTTACCGGGGGAAAAACTGTTTTTT
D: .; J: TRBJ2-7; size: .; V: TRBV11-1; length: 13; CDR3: CASSLGTLGEQYF; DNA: TGTGCCAGCAGCTTGGGGACCTTGGGCGAGCAGTACTTC
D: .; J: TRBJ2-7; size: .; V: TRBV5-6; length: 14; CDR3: CASSLWTANYEQYF; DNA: TGTGCCAGCAGCCTATGGACCGCGAACTACGAGCAGTACTTC
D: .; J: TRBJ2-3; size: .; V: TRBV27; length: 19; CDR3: CASSQMTGRLGIDTDTQYF; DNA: TGTGCCAGCAGTCAGATGACAGGCCGGTTGGGGATTGACACAGATACGCAGTATTTT
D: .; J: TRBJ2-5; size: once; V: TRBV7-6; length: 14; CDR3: CASSPGTWQETQYF; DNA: TGTGCCAGCAGCCCCGGGACTTGGCAAGAGACCCAGTACTTC
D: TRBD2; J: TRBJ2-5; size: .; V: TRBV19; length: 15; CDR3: CAIPRVGGDQETQYF; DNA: TGTGCCATCCCTAGGGTTGGGGGGGACCAAGAGACCCAGTACTTC
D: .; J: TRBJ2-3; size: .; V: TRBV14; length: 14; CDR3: CASSRTWGTDTQYF; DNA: TGTGCCAGCAGCCGGACTTGGGGCACAGATACGCAGTATTTT
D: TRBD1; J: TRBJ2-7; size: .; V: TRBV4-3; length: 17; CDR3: CASSRVQGQGDSYEQYF; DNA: TGCGCCAGCAGCCGGGTTCAGGGACAGGGGGATTCCTACGAGCAGTACTTC
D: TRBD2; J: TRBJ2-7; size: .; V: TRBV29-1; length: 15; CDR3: CSALGLAGVSYEQYF; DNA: TGCAGCGCCTTAGGACTAGCGGGAGTCAGCTACGAGCAGTACTTC
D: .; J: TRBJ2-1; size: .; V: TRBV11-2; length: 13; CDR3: CASSLDSRDEQFF; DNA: TGTGCCAGCAGCTTAGATTCGCGGGATGAGCAGTTCTTC
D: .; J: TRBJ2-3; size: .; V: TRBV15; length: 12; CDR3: CATSRSTDTQYF; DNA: TGTGCCACCAGCAGAAGCACAGATACGCAGTATTTT
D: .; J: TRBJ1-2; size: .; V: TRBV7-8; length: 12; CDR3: CASSGANYGYTF; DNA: TGTGCCAGCAGCGGGGCGAACTATGGCTACACCTTC
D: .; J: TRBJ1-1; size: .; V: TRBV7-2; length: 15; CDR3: CASSHQTGRNTEAFF; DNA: TGTGCCAGCAGCCATCAAACAGGGAGGAACACTGAAGCTTTCTTT
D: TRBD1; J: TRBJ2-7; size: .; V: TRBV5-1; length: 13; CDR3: CASSRTGLDEQYF; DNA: TGCGCCAGCAGCAGGACAGGGTTGGACGAGCAGTACTTC
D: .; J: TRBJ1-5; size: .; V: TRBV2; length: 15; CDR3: CASSELSQGNQPQHF; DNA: TGTGCCAGCAGTGAACTCAGCCAGGGCAATCAGCCCCAGCATTTT
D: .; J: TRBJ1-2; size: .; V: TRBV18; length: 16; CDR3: CASSPLDWKTNYGYTF; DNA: TGTGCCAGCTCACCTCTAGACTGGAAAACTAACTATGGCTACACCTTC
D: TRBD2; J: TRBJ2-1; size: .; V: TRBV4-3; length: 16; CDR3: CASSQESNSGSDEQFF; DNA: TGCGCCAGCAGCCAAGAAAGTAATAGCGGGAGCGATGAGCAGTTCTTC
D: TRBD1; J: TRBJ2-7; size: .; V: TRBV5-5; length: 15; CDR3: CASSPYWDRSYEQYF; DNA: TGTGCCAGCAGCCCGTATTGGGACAGATCCTACGAGCAGTACTTC